This T cell receptor beta chain was identified during a study of shared clonotypes between healthy human individuals. Naive CD45RA+ and memory CD45RA-negative subsets were split from CD4+ cells. The CDR3 has 14 residues. Per the germline V gene, CDR1 is MNHEY and CDR2 is SMNVEV (reference sequence). V was shortened by 3 bases and J by 3 bases, with 6 bases between the two germline ends. Deep was the level used in running the assay. For every subset, genomic DNA was evenly distributed across several immunoSEQ plates. Here immunoSEQ multiplex PCR was the method, and the copy in TCRdb shows in-frame clones only, minus some. The table shows 2 million to 2.5 million clones, with roughly 90% occurring only once.

Material for sequencing was naive CD4+ T cells from PBMCs. Subset denoted: CD45RA+ positively selected. The receptor's source is a man between 18 and 29 years old in good health. Some clones in this sample may be carry-over from other donors' samples. V usage is TRBV27 and J usage is TRBJ2-6, with D perhaps assigned TRBD1 or TRBD2 (5 bases each). The CDR3 DNA is TGTGCCAGCAGTTTGGGGGTTGGGGCCAACGTCCTGACTTTC. This sequence encodes CASSLGVGANVLTF. Complete variable domain (other parts from reference TRBV27 and TRBJ2-6): EAQVTQNPRYLITVTGKKLTVTCSQNMNHEYMSWYRQDPGLGLRQIYYSMNVEVTDKGDVPEGYKVSRKEKRNFPLILESPSPNQTSLYFCASSLGVGANVLTFGAGSRLTVL.